This note documents a single T cell receptor beta chain sequence. The CDR3 totals 13 residues. V was clipped by 10 bases and J by 0 bases; unmatched bases: 4. Germline V CDR1 and CDR2: LNHDA, SQIVND (reference sequence). The data were obtained in a study of T cells in localized non-small cell lung cancer. Two independent pathologists confirmed no atypia in lung taken at least 2 cm from tumor. The repertoire was sequenced with immunoSEQ multiplex PCR; TCRdb's copy has only in-frame clones and lacks some. This table holds more than 2,500 clones, about 25% found once. The rearrangement uses TRBV19 and TRBJ1-1; TRBD1 aligns across 8 bases. Sample: normal lung tissue next to the tumor, taken before any cancer treatment. The TCR comes from a male donor older than 55 with stage II lung adenocarcinoma. The CDR3 here is CATRDRMNTEAFF. The CDR3 DNA is TGTGCCACTCGGGACAGGATGAACACTGAAGCTTTCTTT.